Following are 23 T cell receptor beta chains from one sample sequenced in a study of shared clonotypes between healthy human individuals. Only CD45RO-negative cells positively selected for CCR7 counted as naive CD8 cells, so terminally differentiated effector memory CD45RA+ cells were excluded. This table comes from immunoSEQ multiplex PCR, and its TCRdb copy is limited to in-frame clones, with some not included. The sample has 450,000 to 700,000 clones; roughly 95% are singletons. Sequencing used naive CD8+ T cells sorted from blood. The receptors were gathered from a woman under 40 in good health.

The table lists this clone with a count of one. The chain combines TRBV5-1 with TRBJ2-7, with TRBD1 as a possible D gene (6 bases). V lost 1 base and J 3 bases, leaving 8 bases between the germline ends. Per germline, CDR1 SGHRS and CDR2 YFSETQ. The CDR3 is 13 residues long. The CDR3 nucleotides read TGCGCCAGCAGCTTGCAGGGGAGCTACGAGCAGTACTTC. Its protein product is CASSLQGSYEQYF.

The chain recombines TRBV7-6 with TRBJ2-7; TRBD2 matches at 7 bases. The CDR3 loop spans 16 amino acids. V lost 5 bases to trimming and J lost 1 base; unmatched junction nucleotides: 11. Per germline, CDR1 SGHVS and CDR2 FNYEAQ. The CDR3 coding sequence is TGTGCCAGCAGCCCGTATGAGGGAGGGCTTTCCTACGAGCAGTACTTC. Translation: CASSPYEGGLSYEQYF.

The rearrangement joins TRBV7-2 to TRBJ2-1; 8 bases map to TRBD2. The germline V gene encodes CDR1 SGHTA and CDR2 FQGNSA. The V segment lost 2 bases and the J segment 8 bases; nucleotides outside the gene matches: 17. The CDR3 contains 18 residues. The CDR3 coding sequence is TGTGCCAGCAGCTTAATCCCAGCGGGAGTGGAGGGGGGCGATGAGCAGTTCTTC. It yields the protein CASSLIPAGVEGGDEQFF. Variable domain in full (rest from reference TRBV7-2 and TRBJ2-1): GAGVSQSPSNKVTEKGKDVELRCDPISGHTALYWYRQSLGQGLEFLIYFQGNSAPDKSGLPSDRFSAERTGGSVSTLTIQRTQQEDSAVYLCASSLIPAGVEGGDEQFFGPGTRLTVL.

The V call is TRBV20-1, the J call TRBJ1-2, with D unclear. V was shortened by 2 bases and J by 8 bases, with 6 bases between the two germline ends. The CDR3 runs 10 residues. Looked up from germline, CDR1 is DFQATT and CDR2 is SNEGSKA (reference sequence). CDR3 residues: CSARSSGYTF. In DNA form, the CDR3 reads TGCAGTGCTAGATCCTCAGGCTACACCTTC.

This rearrangement joins TRBV6-1 to TRBJ1-1; 7 bases are shared with TRBD1. The CDR3 consists of 16 residues. Germline CDR1 MNHNS, CDR2 SASEGT. Unmatched junction bases numbered 15, after V lost 6 bases and J lost 5 bases. This CDR3 reads CASSEPRTGVRTEAFF. In DNA, the CDR3 is TGTGCCAGCAGCGAACCCCGAACAGGGGTACGGACTGAAGCTTTCTTT.

To note about this clone: Other DNA sequences in this sample translate to the same CDR3. This chain joins TRBV27 and TRBJ2-3; 7 nucleotides line up with TRBD1. Germline loops: CDR1 MNHEY, CDR2 SMNVEV (reference sequence). After removal of 5 bases from V and 1 base from J, the junction contained 3 bases not matched to a gene. CDR3 length: 14 amino acids. The CDR3, as DNA: TGTGCCAGCAGTCTCGGGACAGGCACAGATACGCAGTATTTT. Its translation: CASSLGTGTDTQYF.

This sequence joins TRBV2 and TRBJ2-1; possible D gene TRBD2, 6 bases. This CDR3 has 16 residues. V lost 8 bases and J 0 bases, leaving 17 bases between the germline ends. Germline V gene lookup returns CDR1 SNHLY and CDR2 FYNNEI. CDR3 sequence reads: CASGVASEISYNEQFF. The CDR3 DNA reads as TGTGCCAGCGGGGTGGCTAGCGAAATCTCCTACAATGAGCAGTTCTTC.

This clone has only one observation. The chain has TRBV5-1 and TRBJ2-1; TRBD2 matches at 11 bases. J gave up 7 bases and V 0 bases, and 9 bases lay outside the gene matches. Looked up from germline, CDR1 is SGHRS and CDR2 is YFSETQ. The CDR3 is 17 residues long. The CDR3 here is CASSLGLAGGPTNEQFF. CDR3 sequence (DNA): TGCGCCAGCAGCTTGGGTTTAGCGGGAGGGCCGACAAATGAGCAGTTCTTC. Together with reference TRBV5-1 and TRBJ2-1, the CDR3 gives the full variable domain: KAGVTQTPRYLIKTRGQQVTLSCSPISGHRSVSWYQQTPGQGLQFLFEYFSETQRNKGNFPGRFSGRQFSNSRSEMNVSTLELGDSALYLCASSLGLAGGPTNEQFFGPGTRLTVL.

V usage is TRBV4-1 and J usage is TRBJ1-5; D is perhaps TRBD1 (6 bases). Per the germline V gene, CDR1 is MGHRA and CDR2 is YSYEKL. CDR3 length: 14 amino acids. Trimming pared 4 bases from V and 6 bases from J, leaving 13 bases between. The CDR3, as DNA: TGCGCCAGCAGCCTAGGGGGGGTGGGTCAGCCCCAGCATTTT. Its protein is CASSLGGVGQPQHF.

The chain carries TRBV9 and TRBJ2-1; TRBD1 aligns across 7 bases. The V and J ends lost 1 base and 8 bases, in that order; junction bases with no gene match: 3. Germline V lookup: CDR1 SGDLS, CDR2 YYNGEE. The CDR3 loop spans 13 amino acids. CDR3 nucleotide sequence: TGTGCCAGCAGCGTAACAGGGGTGGATGAGCAGTTCTTC. It yields the protein CASSVTGVDEQFF.

The J gene is TRBJ2-7, the V gene TRBV2; 9 positions match TRBD1. The CDR3 runs to 15 residues. V trimming: 8 bases; J trimming: 4 bases; junction bases outside the gene matches: 12. Germline V CDR1 and CDR2: SNHLY, FYNNEI. The CDR3 sequence: CASWDRVKSSYEQYF. The CDR3 nucleotides are TGTGCCAGCTGGGACAGGGTGAAGAGTAGTTACGAGCAGTACTTC.

Comments on this clone: The same CDR3 also results from other DNA sequences found in this sample. The V and J genes are TRBV6-5 and TRBJ1-1; no clear D gene. CDR3 length: 13 amino acids. Trimming shortened V by 3 bases and J by 0 bases, and 5 bases separated the two germline ends. Germline V gene lookup returns CDR1 MNHEY and CDR2 SVGAGI. The CDR3 is CASSYSVNTEAFF. The CDR3 nucleotides are TGTGCCAGCAGTTATTCGGTGAACACTGAAGCTTTCTTT.

The chain couples TRBV7-8 to TRBJ2-7; the match to TRBD2 covers 15 bases. There are 14 residues in the CDR3. Germline CDR1 and CDR2: SGHVS and FQNEAQ. The trim removed 6 bases at V and 7 bases at J, leaving 4 bases unmatched. The CDR3 region has the DNA TGTGCCAGCAGGGGACTAGCGGGAGGTAAAGAGCAGTACTTC. Its protein product is CASRGLAGGKEQYF.

The chain carries TRBV27 and TRBJ2-7, with TRBD2 matching over 7 bases. With V trimmed by 3 bases and J by 5 bases, 7 bases remained unmatched. CDR1 and CDR2 from the germline V gene are MNHEY and SMNVEV (reference sequence). The CDR3 spans 14 residues. CDR3 region: CASSFGGRANEQYF. In DNA, the CDR3 is TGTGCCAGCAGTTTCGGAGGGAGGGCCAACGAGCAGTACTTC.

J is TRBJ2-7 and V is TRBV15; D is possibly TRBD2 (5 bases). Germline values: CDR1 LNHNV, CDR2 YYDKDF (reference sequence). Trimming took 1 base from V and 5 from J, leaving 18 bases between them. The CDR3 length is 16 residues. CDR3 protein: CATSRAASPSFDEQYF. Here the CDR3 DNA reads TGTGCCACCAGCAGAGCTGCTAGCCCGAGCTTCGACGAGCAGTACTTC.

The chain uses TRBV13 and TRBJ2-7; D call uncertain. The CDR3 length is 13 residues. V lost 4 bases, J lost 0 bases, and 7 bases lay in between. Germline V gene sequence: CDR1 PRHDT, CDR2 FYEKMQ (reference sequence). CDR3 region: CASSSKVSYEQYF. The CDR3 DNA reads as TGTGCCAGCAGCTCCAAGGTCTCCTACGAGCAGTACTTC.

V gene TRBV28 combines with J gene TRBJ2-5; D not certain. The tail of the sequence fits TRBJ2-7 better, so the J call may be wrong. The CDR3 is made up of 13 amino acids. In germline, CDR1 is MDHEN, CDR2 SYDVKM. The CDR3, as DNA: TGTGCCACCCAATCCCCACGGAAGTACGAGCAGTACTTC. This codes for CATQSPRKYEQYF.

The table lists this clone with a count of one. This chain joins TRBV4-1 and TRBJ2-1; D uncertain. The ends were cut back, 1 base at V and 9 bases at J, with 10 bases in the middle. The CDR3 has 13 residues. Germline CDR1 reads MGHRA; CDR2 reads YSYEKL. This chain's CDR3 is CASSQVSLAEQFF. CDR3 DNA: TGCGCCAGCAGCCAAGTTAGTTTGGCTGAGCAGTTCTTC.

The chain recombines TRBV19 with TRBJ2-2, with D perhaps assigned TRBD1 or TRBD2 (6 bases each). The CDR3 has 14 residues. The V end lost 8 bases, the J end lost 3 bases, and 13 bases lay between the germline ends. CDR1 is LNHDA and CDR2 is SQIVND in the germline V gene (reference sequence). This chain's CDR3 is CASQGTAYTGELFF. In nucleotides, the CDR3 is TGTGCCAGTCAGGGGACTGCATACACCGGGGAGCTGTTTTTT.

This chain uses TRBV11-2 with TRBJ1-1, with 10 bases lining up with TRBD1. In germline, CDR1 is SGHAT, CDR2 FQNNGV. The CDR3 runs 14 residues. V was clipped by 1 base and J by 5 bases; unmatched bases: 1. For the CDR3, the DNA is TGTGCCAGCAGCTTAGCGGGACAGGGGACTGAAGCTTTCTTT. Its translation is CASSLAGQGTEAFF.

This chain connects TRBV9 to TRBJ2-7, with a weak D call TRBD1 (6 bases). The CDR3 spans 13 residues. In germline, CDR1 is SGDLS, CDR2 YYNGEE. V shed 3 bases and J shed 3 bases, with 10 bases lying between them. CDR3 amino acids: CASSDGQFYEQYF. The CDR3 nucleotides are TGTGCCAGCAGCGATGGACAGTTCTACGAGCAGTACTTC.

The chain links TRBV4-1 to TRBJ2-7, with 8 bases that match TRBD1. Germline CDR1 is MGHRA and CDR2 is YSYEKL. V shed 5 bases and J 6 bases; nucleotides not matched to a gene: 9. The length of the CDR3 is 14 residues. Here the CDR3 reads CASSETGDLSEQYF. The CDR3, as DNA: TGCGCCAGCAGCGAGACAGGGGATCTCTCCGAGCAGTACTTC.

This clone has only one observation. The chain has TRBV5-4 and TRBJ1-2, with D possibly TRBD1 on 6 matching bases. From germline, CDR1 is SGHNT and CDR2 YYREEE (reference sequence). V lost 4 bases to trimming and J lost 6 bases, with 19 bases between them. The CDR3 is made up of 15 amino acids. CDR3 sequence reads: CASSLKGGGLNGYTF. CDR3 nucleotides: TGTGCCAGCAGCCTCAAGGGAGGGGGTTTAAATGGCTACACCTTC.